Listed here is a single T cell receptor beta chain. Antigen unknown. The sample belongs to a study of CD8+ T cells in alopecia areata. About the research overall: Treated patients were given 5 to 10 mg oral tofacitinib twice daily. Study outcomes and limitations: The study found higher clonality in lesional than normal scalp, especially in alopecia totalis/universalis. Normal skin contains resident alphabeta T cells, and these are also sequenced in scalp samples.

Per germline, CDR1 SGHTA and CDR2 FQGNSA. This CDR3 region has 14 residues. Germline trimming cut 5 bases from V and 5 bases from J; bases unmatched to any gene: 9. In alopecia areata patients, both lesional scalp punch biopsies and peripheral blood were collected. cDNA serving as the sequencing template came from extracted, reverse transcribed RNA. The table came from immunoSEQ multiplex PCR; TCRdb's copy has only in-frame clones and leaves some out. The table lists more than 9,500 clones, just over 55% of them singletons, with under 15% in the top ten. This clonotype originated in a human donor with alopecia areata. This sequence joins TRBV7-2 and TRBJ2-7; 7 positions match TRBD2. Material for sequencing was skin. The CDR3 coding sequence is TGTGCCAGCAGCATTTCCGGGACTATCGACGAGCAGTACTTC. Translation gives CASSISGTIDEQYF.